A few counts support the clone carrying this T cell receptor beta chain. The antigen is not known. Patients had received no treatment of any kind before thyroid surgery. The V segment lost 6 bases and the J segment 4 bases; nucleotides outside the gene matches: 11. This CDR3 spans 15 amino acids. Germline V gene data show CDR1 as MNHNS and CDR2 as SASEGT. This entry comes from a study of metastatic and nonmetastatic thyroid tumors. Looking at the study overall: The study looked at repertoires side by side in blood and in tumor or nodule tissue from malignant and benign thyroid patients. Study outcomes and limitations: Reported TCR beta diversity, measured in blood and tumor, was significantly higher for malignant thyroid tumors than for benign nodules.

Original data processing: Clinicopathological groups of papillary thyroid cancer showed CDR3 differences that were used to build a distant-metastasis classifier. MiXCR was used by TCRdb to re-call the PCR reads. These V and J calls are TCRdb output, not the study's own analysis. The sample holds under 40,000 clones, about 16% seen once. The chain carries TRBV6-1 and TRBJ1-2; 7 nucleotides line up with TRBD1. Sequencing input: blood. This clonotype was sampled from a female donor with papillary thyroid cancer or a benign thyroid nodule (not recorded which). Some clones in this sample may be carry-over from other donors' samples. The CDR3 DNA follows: TGTGCCAGCAGCCTCCAGACAGGGACAATCTATGGCTACACCTTC. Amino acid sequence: CASSLQTGTIYGYTF.